This TCR beta chain is from a study of shared clonotypes between healthy human individuals. Assay execution proceeded at the deep level. Clones were sequenced by immunoSEQ multiplex PCR, and TCRdb holds only the in-frame ones, with some missing. The sample lists over a million clones; about 76% were seen once. Germline V gives CDR1 MNHNS, CDR2 SASEGT. This CDR3 contains 17 residues. The ends were cut back, 3 bases at V and 0 bases at J, with 15 bases in the middle. What was sequenced was memory CD4+ T cells sorted from blood. Specified subset: CD45RA-negative fraction. The clonotype comes from a man in his late teens or twenties in good health. V gene TRBV6-1 combines with J gene TRBJ1-5; TRBD1 is a possible D gene (6 bases). The chain's CDR3 is CASSDKQGIYSNQPQHF. The CDR3 DNA reads as TGTGCCAGCAGTGATAAACAGGGAATTTATAGCAATCAGCCCCAGCATTTT.